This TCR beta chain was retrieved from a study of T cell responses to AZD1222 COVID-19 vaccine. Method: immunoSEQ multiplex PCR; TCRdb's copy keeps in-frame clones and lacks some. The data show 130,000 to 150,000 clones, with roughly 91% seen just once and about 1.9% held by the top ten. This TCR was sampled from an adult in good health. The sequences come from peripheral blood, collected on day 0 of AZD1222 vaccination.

CDR3 in amino acids: CASKVGRGAYNEQFF. CDR3 DNA: TGTGCCAGTAAGGTAGGGCGGGGGGCCTACAATGAGCAGTTCTTC. The rearrangement joins TRBV19 to TRBJ2-1; TRBD2 aligns across 8 bases. CDR3 length equals 15 residues. Germline CDR1 LNHDA, CDR2 SQIVND (reference sequence). J was trimmed by 2 bases and V by 7 bases; bases with no gene match: 7.